This T cell receptor beta chain emerged from a study of blood T cells in healthy people across ages (dated by TCRdb to 2013 to 2016). The study in broad terms: In model experiments, roughly one uniquely barcoded TCR beta cDNA molecule per two T cells was captured by template switching. The study analyzed two additional independent replicas of 1 million unique cDNA reads from the same blood draw for two donors, one aged 18 to 29 and one aged 80 or older. Donors of different ages were randomly distributed across sequencing lanes to avoid experimental bias. The study measured age-related changes in TCR beta repertoire diversity using deep sequencing normalized with unique cDNA molecular identifiers. Donors were grouped into four age groups: young (average roughly 16 years), middle-aged (under 40), aged (62) and long-lived (about 82).

Systemically healthy Caucasian individuals from Russia, around 38 in total and aged roughly 6 to 90 years, were included as donors. Roughly 11 milliliters of peripheral blood were drawn from each donor into EDTA-treated Vacutainer tubes. Ficoll-Paque density-gradient centrifugation was used to isolate PBMCs, with at least 6 million per sample. Total RNA was extracted from PBMCs with Trizol reagent, with at least 5.5 micrograms obtained per sample. The percentages of naive CD45RAhigh/CD27high T cells were determined by flow cytometry on a PBMC aliquot from every donor. From its cysteine to its phenylalanine, the CDR3 spans 11 amino acids. The entry retains the CDR3 DNA only, 33 bases that are in frame from base 1. The germline V gene provides CDR1 SQVTM and CDR2 ANQGSEA. Relative to germline, V is 4 bases shorter and J is 8 bases shorter, with 11 bases between their ends. To prepare the library, 5' RACE was applied. TCRdb names Illumina HiSeq 2500 as the instrument used. A second PCR of roughly 7 to 11 cycles was run with a J-beta primer mix and a sample-barcoded 5' primer. A unique molecular identifier was introduced onto each TCR beta cDNA molecule by a template-switch 5' adaptor carrying 12 random nucleotides. At least 2.5 million CDR3-containing paired-end reads were obtained from each sample. All of the RNA was converted into first-strand cDNA using the Mint cDNA synthesis kit, with a TRBC-specific oligonucleotide serving as the primer. After uracil-DNA glycosylase treatment, a first 18-cycle PCR used universal primers M1SS and BC2_uni_R on all cDNA. In the paper's pipeline: For normalization, 1 million high-quality reads, each with a distinct molecular identifier, were randomly selected from each sample. Reads sharing molecular identifiers were discarded rather than binned into consensus sequences. MiTCR, with a Q25 quality threshold and the strictest error-elimination algorithm, was used for CDR3 identification, clonotype clustering and error correction. A nonparametric unseen species model with Euler transformation was used to estimate a lower bound on total TCR beta diversity. TCRdb reworked the public reads: Q25 trimming with fastp, MiXCR clone assembly, productive beta chains retained. When rows share a CDR3 protein, they turn into one entry using the most common DNA and genes. TCRdb, rather than the study authors, made the V and J calls. The sample table records some 290,000 distinct CDR3 sequences; about 25% of these occur just once. 29% of the sample rests with the top ten.

What the authors observed across the whole study: As age increased, observed TCR beta diversity per million T cells dropped in a roughly linear way, and a significant reduction was already evident by age 40. Compared with the aged group, the long-lived group had more naive CD4+ T cells, fewer expanded clones and increased TCR diversity, a pattern suggesting age selection. Because profiling used bulk unsorted PBMCs, naive and antigen-experienced compartments could not be compared conclusively. The percentage of naive T cells measured by flow cytometry correlated strongly with observed TCR beta diversity. Because donor CMV infection status was unknown, age-related changes in expanded clonotypes were potentially confounded. Estimates of total diversity based on one million sequenced T cells were considered lower bounds and underestimates.

This clonotype was observed many times. The antigen it binds to is not known. No much larger clone is present one base from it, and per-base qualities are unavailable. Recombination linked TRBV29-1 to TRBJ1-2; the D segment cannot be called with confidence. The clonotype comes from a woman aged 70-85 years in good health. The sequenced sample consisted of blood. This receptor has the CDR3 CSVGDARGYTF. In nucleotide form, the sequence is TGCAGCGTTGGAGATGCTAGGGGCTACACCTTC. This CDR3, with the reference TRBV29-1 and TRBJ1-2 proteins standing in past its ends, gives the full variable domain SAVISQKPSRDICQRGTSLTIQCQVDSQVTMMFWYRQQPGQSLTLIATANQGSEATYESGFVIDKFPISRPNLTFSTLTVSNMSPEDSSIYLCSVGDARGYTFGSGTRLTVV.